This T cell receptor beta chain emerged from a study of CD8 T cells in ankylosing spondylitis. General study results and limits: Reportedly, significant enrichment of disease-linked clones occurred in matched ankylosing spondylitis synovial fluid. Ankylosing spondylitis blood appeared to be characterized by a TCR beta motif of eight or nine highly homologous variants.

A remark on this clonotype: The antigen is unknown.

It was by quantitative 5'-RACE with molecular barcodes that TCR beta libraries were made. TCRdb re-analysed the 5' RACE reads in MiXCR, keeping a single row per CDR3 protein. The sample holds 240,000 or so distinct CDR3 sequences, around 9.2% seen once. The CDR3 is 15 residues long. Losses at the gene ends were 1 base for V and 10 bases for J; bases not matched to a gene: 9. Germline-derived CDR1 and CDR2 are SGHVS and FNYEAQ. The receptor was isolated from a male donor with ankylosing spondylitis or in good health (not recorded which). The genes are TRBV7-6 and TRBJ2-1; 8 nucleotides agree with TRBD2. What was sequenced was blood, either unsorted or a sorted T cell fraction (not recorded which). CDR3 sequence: CASSLVGTSGGEQFF. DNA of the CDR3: TGTGCCAGCAGCTTAGTAGGGACTAGTGGTGGCGAGCAGTTCTTC.